This TCR beta chain originates from a study of T-cell memory formation after mild COVID-19. The V and J ends lost 6 bases and 3 bases respectively, with 14 bases between them. Looked up from germline, CDR1 is MNHEY and CDR2 is SMNVEV (reference sequence). The CDR3 is 15 amino acids. TCRdb passed the 5' RACE reads through MiXCR, listing each CDR3 protein once. The data hold about 430,000 distinct CDR3 sequences, with 18% observed a single time. Sequenced material: PBMCs or a T cell subset sorted from them (not recorded which). V usage is TRBV27 and J usage is TRBJ2-2; D gene ambiguous. This clonotype originated in a man between 18 and 35 years old who had mild COVID-19 (a few samples of this study predate the infection). Cell type and time point are not known. The CDR3, as DNA: TGTGCCAGCAGCCCCGCGGCAGCCTACACCGGGGAGCTGTTTTTT. It codes for CASSPAAAYTGELFF.